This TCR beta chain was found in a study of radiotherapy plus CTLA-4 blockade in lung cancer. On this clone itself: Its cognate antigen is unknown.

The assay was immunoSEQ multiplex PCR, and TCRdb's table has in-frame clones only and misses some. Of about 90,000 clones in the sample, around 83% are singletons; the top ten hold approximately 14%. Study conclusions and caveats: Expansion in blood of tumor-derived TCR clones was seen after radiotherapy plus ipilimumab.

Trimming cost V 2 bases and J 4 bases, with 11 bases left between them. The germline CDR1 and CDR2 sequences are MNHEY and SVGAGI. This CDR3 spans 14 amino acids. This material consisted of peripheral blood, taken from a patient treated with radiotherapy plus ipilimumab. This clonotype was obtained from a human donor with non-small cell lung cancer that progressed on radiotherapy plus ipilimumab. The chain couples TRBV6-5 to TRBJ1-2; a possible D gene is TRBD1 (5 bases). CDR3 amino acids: CASSYGAAPYGYTF. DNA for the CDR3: TGTGCCAGCAGTTACGGGGCCGCCCCCTATGGCTACACCTTC.